This T cell receptor gamma chain was captured in a study of gamma-delta T cells after stem cell transplantation. TCRdb used CATT to re-call clones from the RT-PCR reads. The table has some 500 gamma-chain clones, 60% to 75% seen once. Trimming removed 1 base from V and 7 bases from J; junction bases left unmatched: 13. The CDR3 spans 19 residues. Germline V gene sequence: CDR1 GITISATS, CDR2 ISYDGTV (reference sequence). Material for sequencing was gamma-delta T cells. This chain connects TRGV9 to TRGJP. The J gene was not available in TCRdb and was assigned here by matching the DNA to germline segments. The TCR comes from a human donor. It is not recorded whose cells these are; they may come from a transplant donor. The CDR3 loop reads CALWEVSFWDELGKKIKVF. The CDR3 region has the DNA TGTGCCTTGTGGGAGGTTTCGTTCTGGGATGAGTTGGGCAAAAAAATCAAGGTATTT.